The TCR beta chain described here comes from a study of response to subunit inactivated influenza vaccine. CDR3 length equals 22 residues. MiXCR, applied by TCRdb to the RT-PCR reads, yields one record per CDR3 protein. Of 280,000 or so distinct CDR3 sequences detected, 21% appear once; the ten largest clones hold 9.5% to 13%. The clonotype comes from a man aged 50 to 69 who received an inactivated influenza vaccine. The chain links TRBV21-1 to TRBJ2-5; the D call of TRBD1 is as the table states it, not checked on the DNA. TRBV21-1 corresponds to a pseudogene. This specimen was PBMCs from blood, taken approximately 22 months after vaccination. The DNA for the CDR3 is TGTGCCAGCAGCAAAGAGACCTTATCCGGGACAGGGGAATGGTGGCCCCAAGAGACCCAGTACTTC. Translating it yields CASSKETLSGTGEWWPQETQYF.